The clone carrying this T cell receptor beta chain was seen more than once but under ten times. The antigen is undetermined. The whole isolated RNA underwent reverse transcription, so sequencing captured expressed TCRB transcripts. The data were produced by immunoSEQ multiplex PCR, yet TCRdb's version contains in-frame clones alone and is incomplete. The data contain 350,000 to 450,000 clones, approximately 12% of them seen just once; the ten biggest clones take up over 0.008%. This record belongs to a study of beta chain features in type 1 diabetes. Study-wide results and caveats: Within each of all four CD4+ subsets, Type 1 diabetes patients had TCRB CDR3s that were moderately but significantly shorter.

The TCR sequence derives from a woman younger than 35 with type 1 diabetes. The specimen sequenced was naive CD4+ T cells from blood.

CDR3 loop: CAWSSGWSNEQFF. CDR3 in DNA: TGTGCCTGGAGTAGCGGCTGGAGCAATGAGCAGTTCTTC. This chain joins TRBV30 and TRBJ2-1; perhaps TRBD2 as D (5 bases). Germline values: CDR1 GTSNPN, CDR2 SVGIG (reference sequence). The CDR3 has 13 residues. The germline V and J ends were trimmed by 2 bases and 6 bases, with 11 bases remaining between them.